These T cell receptor beta chains were read from a single sample in a study of T cells in localized non-small cell lung cancer. Profiled with immunoSEQ multiplex PCR; TCRdb holds only in-frame clones, not every one. In the table there are more than 15,000 clones, approximately 90% of which are singletons. The sample here was peripheral blood, taken before any cancer treatment. The receptors were gathered from a man between 40 and 70 years old with stage I lung adenocarcinoma. Both conserved end residues are part of each CDR3. The D gene is left open where the match is weak. Clone size is given for some rows only: seen once, a few or many times, or a class if the clone is expanded.

clone size | J gene | D gene | V gene | CDR3 DNA | CDR3 protein
. | TRBJ2-7 | TRBD2 | TRBV6-1 | TGTGCCAGCAATCAGCTAGCGGGAATCGAGCAGTACTTC | CASNQLAGIEQYF
. | TRBJ1-5 | . | TRBV6-6 | TGTGCCAGCAGTTATACAGGGAAAGTGCCCCAGCATTTT | CASSYTGKVPQHF
. | TRBJ1-6 | . | TRBV5-1 | TGCGCCAGCAGTTACCAGGTGGATTCACCCCTCCACTTT | CASSYQVDSPLHF
. | TRBJ2-3 | . | TRBV6-5 | TGTGCCAGCAGTTCCGGACGGGGAGAAGATACGCAGTATTTT | CASSSGRGEDTQYF
. | TRBJ2-3 | . | TRBV19 | TGTGCCAGTAGGAGAAGGGCCGGTGCCACAGATACGCAGTATTTT | CASRRRAGATDTQYF
few | TRBJ1-3 | . | TRBV30 | TGTGCCTGGAGTTACCTCGGGGGGGGGCCTGGAAACACCATATATTTT | CAWSYLGGGPGNTIYF
. | TRBJ1-5 | . | TRBV19 | TGTGCCAGTAGCTTAATCCTTCTGGTACGGGGGGCCAATATGAGGGGCAATCAGCCCCAGCATTTT | CASSLILLVRGANMRGNQPQHF
. | TRBJ2-3 | TRBD2 | TRBV4-1 | TGCGCCAGCAGCCAACGAGCTAGCGGGGGAAATCGCCCATTCACAGATACGCAGTATTTT | CASSQRASGGNRPFTDTQYF
. | TRBJ2-7 | . | TRBV20-1 | TGCAGTGCTAGTAATCTCTACGAGCAGTACTTC | CSASNLYEQYF
. | TRBJ2-3 | . | TRBV10-1 | TGCGCCAGCAGCCCCAGCCTTACAGATACGCAGTATTTT | CASSPSLTDTQYF
. | TRBJ1-1 | . | TRBV5-6 | TGTGCCAGCAGCTTGGAAATAGGGCAACTGAACACTGAAGCTTTCTTT | CASSLEIGQLNTEAFF
. | TRBJ2-5 | . | TRBV7-9 | TGTGCCAGCAGCTTAGGAACTCACTTGGAGGAGACCCAGTACTTC | CASSLGTHLEETQYF
. | TRBJ1-2 | . | TRBV29-1 | TGCAGCGTTGAAGACAGAGGCTATGGCTACACCTTC | CSVEDRGYGYTF
. | TRBJ1-1 | . | TRBV6-5 | TGTGCCAGCAGTTTTGCCAGGGGGAACACTGAAGCTTTCTTT | CASSFARGNTEAFF
. | TRBJ2-2 | TRBD2 | TRBV7-2 | TGTGCCAGCAGCTTTGCGACTAGCGGATGGGGGGAGCTGTTTTTT | CASSFATSGWGELFF
. | TRBJ2-7 | . | TRBV5-1 | TGCGCCAGCAGCTATCCTGAAGGGAGTTACGAGCAGTACTTC | CASSYPEGSYEQYF
. | TRBJ1-2 | TRBD1 | TRBV28 | TGTGCCAGCAGTGAGCATGGACAGGTCGGGTGCACCTTC | CASSEHGQVGCTF
. | TRBJ2-3 | . | TRBV10-3 | TGTGCCACTTGGGATCCCCCTGTAAATACGCAGTATTTT | CATWDPPVNTQYF
once | TRBJ2-2 | TRBD1 | TRBV5-1 | TGCGCCAGCAGCGACGGACAGGCGAACACCGGGGAGCTGTTTTTT | CASSDGQANTGELFF
. | TRBJ1-5 | TRBD1 | TRBV27 | TGTGCCAGCAGACAATGGGGACCGACAGGGGGCAATCAGCCCCAGCATTTT | CASRQWGPTGGNQPQHF
. | TRBJ2-7 | . | TRBV5-4 | TGTGCCAGCAGCCCAACCCCCTACGAGCAGTACTTC | CASSPTPYEQYF
. | TRBJ1-1 | TRBD1 | TRBV7-9 | TGTGCCAGCAGCCAGGGACAGGGAGGAGCTTTCTTT | CASSQGQGGAFF
. | TRBJ2-7 | . | TRBV7-2 | TGTGCCAGCAGCTTAGGGGCTAGCGCTACCTACGAGCAGTACTTC | CASSLGASATYEQYF
. | TRBJ1-1 | . | TRBV28 | TGTGCCAGCAGTTTGGGGCAACTCGAAGCTTTCTTT | CASSLGQLEAFF
once | TRBJ2-6 | TRBD1 | TRBV6-4 | TGTGCCAGCAGTGAAAACAGGGGCCATACCTCTGGGGCCAACGTCCTGACTTTC | CASSENRGHTSGANVLTF
. | TRBJ1-1 | . | TRBV5-6 | TGTGCCAGCAGCTTCGGGGTTACAGCTTTCTTT | CASSFGVTAFF
. | TRBJ1-3 | TRBD1 | TRBV7-2 | TGTGCCAGCAGTCAGGGTGGGACAGGGGGCACTGGAAACACCATATATTTT | CASSQGGTGGTGNTIYF
. | TRBJ2-7 | . | TRBV20-1 | TGCAGTGCCCCCCAGGTCGGCGAGCAGTACTTC | CSAPQVGEQYF
. | TRBJ1-5 | TRBD1 | TRBV19 | TGTGCCAGTAGTATCTCACAGGGGGAGCAGCCCCAGCATTTT | CASSISQGEQPQHF
. | TRBJ2-7 | . | TRBV30 | TGTGCCTCCGACGCGAGTAGCTCCTACGAGCAGTACTTC | CASDASSSYEQYF
. | TRBJ2-2 | . | TRBV7-8 | TGTGCCAGCAGCGAGACAAGAAGAGCAACCGGGGAGCTGTTTTTT | CASSETRRATGELFF
. | TRBJ1-5 | TRBD1 | TRBV19 | TGTGCCAGTAGATACCAACAGGGGCCCAATCAGCCCCAGCATTTT | CASRYQQGPNQPQHF
. | TRBJ1-2 | . | TRBV7-2 | TGTGCCAGCAGCGTACAGCCGGGACAAATCTATGGCTACACCTTC | CASSVQPGQIYGYTF
. | TRBJ1-2 | TRBD1 | TRBV18 | TGTGCCAGCTCACCGGGACAGGGGAACTATGGCTACACCTTC | CASSPGQGNYGYTF